The 21 T cell receptor beta chains below come from one sample, sequenced in a study of T cell changes during pregnancy in multiple sclerosis (dated by TCRdb to between 2018 and 2021). Libraries were prepared through the immunoSEQ multiplex PCR assay. As stored in TCRdb, this immuneACCESS dataset retains in-frame rearrangements with V and J assigned. A fraction of the clones does not appear; measured against another copy, unresolved V genes explain less than half of the discrepancy, and the remainder lacks a known reason. For this sample the table gives tens of thousands of clones, of which roughly 92% were detected only once. The ten largest clonotypes hold 0.67% of the sample. Material: CD4+ T cells from peripheral blood mononuclear cells, obtained in the first trimester of pregnancy. The receptor source for this set is a female donor with multiple sclerosis, enrolled in a pregnancy study.

The J gene is TRBJ2-3, the V gene TRBV19, with 13 bases fitting TRBD2. The germline gives CDR1 LNHDA, CDR2 SQIVND (reference sequence). The V gene end was trimmed by 5 bases and the J gene end by 6 bases; junction bases not matched to a gene: 5. This CDR3 is 15 amino acids long. This chain's CDR3 is CASSLLAGGGDTQYF. The CDR3 region has the DNA TGTGCCAGTAGTTTACTAGCGGGAGGGGGCGATACGCAGTATTTT.

V usage is TRBV30 and J usage is TRBJ2-2, with TRBD1 as a possible D gene (6 bases). The CDR3 covers 12 residues. Trimming took 4 bases from V and 3 from J, leaving 6 bases between them. CDR1 and CDR2 (germline): GTSNPN, SVGIG (reference sequence). CDR3 region: CAWNRDTGELFF. The CDR3, as DNA: TGTGCCTGGAACAGGGACACCGGGGAGCTGTTTTTT. The full variable domain, completed using reference TRBV30 and TRBJ2-2, is SQTIHQWPATLVQPVGSPLSLECTVEGTSNPNLYWYRQAAGRGLQLLFYSVGIGQISSEVPQNLSASRPQDRQFILSSKKLLLSDSGFYLCAWNRDTGELFFGEGSRLTVL.

The rearrangement links TRBV9 to TRBJ1-1; maybe TRBD1 (5 bases). The CDR3 runs 14 residues. Germline assignment: CDR1 SGDLS and CDR2 YYNGEE. Trimming stripped 2 bases from V and 1 base from J, with 9 bases between. The CDR3 spells CASSVQGWNTEAFF. CDR3 DNA sequence: TGTGCCAGCAGCGTCCAGGGCTGGAACACTGAAGCTTTCTTT.

There are a few counts of this clone. J is TRBJ1-1 and V is TRBV25-1; no firm D call. CDR3 length: 14 amino acids. V shed 4 bases and J shed 8 bases, with 17 bases lying between them. CDR1 is MGHDK, CDR2 SYGVNS, per germline. For the CDR3, the DNA is TGTGCCAGCAGTGCCTTTGAGGGTCGGCCAGAAGCTTTCTTT. Translation: CASSAFEGRPEAFF.

This rearrangement joins TRBV19 to TRBJ2-3; D call uncertain. Germline loops: CDR1 LNHDA, CDR2 SQIVND (reference sequence). CDR3 size: 17 residues. V shed 3 bases and J shed 2 bases, with 18 bases lying between them. The CDR3 coding sequence is TGTGCCAGTAGTATCCTGGGTCGGGTGGGTTACACAGATACGCAGTATTTT. It is translated as CASSILGRVGYTDTQYF.

CDR3 in amino acids: CASSPRPLSTGAYEQYF. The DNA for the CDR3 is TGTGCCAGCAGCCCTAGGCCCCTGTCGACAGGGGCCTACGAGCAGTACTTC. This chain links TRBV27 with TRBJ2-7; 8 bases map to TRBD1. CDR3 length: 17 amino acids. Losses at the gene ends were 6 bases for V and 2 bases for J; bases not matched to a gene: 15. Per germline, CDR1 MNHEY and CDR2 SMNVEV (reference sequence).

J is TRBJ2-7 and V is TRBV7-9; D call uncertain. Germline V gene data show CDR1 as SEHNR and CDR2 as FQNEAQ (reference sequence). Trimming shortened V by 2 bases and J by 0 bases, and 5 bases separated the two germline ends. This CDR3 is built from 13 residues. The CDR3 spells CASSLPSSYEQYF. The CDR3, as DNA: TGTGCCAGCAGCTTACCGAGCTCCTACGAGCAGTACTTC.

For the CDR3, the DNA is TGTGCCAGCAGCTCCTACGTCCAGGGGGCGCGGGACGAGCAGTACTTC. Translated: CASSSYVQGARDEQYF. The chain has TRBV7-9 and TRBJ2-7, with TRBD1 identical over 8 bases. The CDR3 runs 16 residues. V was clipped by 4 bases and J by 5 bases; unmatched bases: 13. In germline, CDR1 is SEHNR, CDR2 FQNEAQ (reference sequence).

The chain combines TRBV19 with TRBJ2-7; TRBD1 might be the D (6 bases). The CDR3 loop spans 15 amino acids. V was shortened by 0 bases and J by 3 bases, with 12 bases between the two germline ends. Germline CDR1 is LNHDA and CDR2 is SQIVND (reference sequence). The CDR3 protein is CASSIERDIHYEQYF. CDR3 DNA sequence: TGTGCCAGTAGTATAGAAAGGGACATCCACTACGAGCAGTACTTC.

The genes are TRBV28 and TRBJ1-1; D may be TRBD1 (5 bases). CDR1 and CDR2 from the germline V gene are MDHEN and SYDVKM. Trimming shortened V by 11 bases and J by 0 bases, and 19 bases separated the two germline ends. This CDR3 has 15 residues. The CDR3 protein is CASGGSPPMNTEAFF. As DNA, the CDR3 is TGTGCCTCCGGGGGGTCCCCGCCTATGAACACTGAAGCTTTCTTT. The full variable domain, rest sourced from reference TRBV28 and TRBJ1-1, is DVKVTQSSRYLVKRTGEKVFLECVQDMDHENMFWYRQDPGLGLRLIYFSYDVKMKEKGDIPEGYSVSREKKERFSLILESASTNQTSMYLCASGGSPPMNTEAFFGQGTRLTVV.

V usage is TRBV27 and J usage is TRBJ2-1; 10 nucleotides align to TRBD2. Germline loops: CDR1 MNHEY, CDR2 SMNVEV (reference sequence). CDR3 size: 15 residues. J was trimmed by 7 bases and V by 6 bases; bases with no gene match: 9. CDR3 bases: TGTGCCAGCAGCCCCAGCGGGAGGGCCAGGAATGAGCAGTTCTTC. It specifies CASSPSGRARNEQFF.

This chain uses TRBV14 with TRBJ1-1; D might be TRBD1 (5 bases). CDR3 length: 17 amino acids. Per germline, CDR1 SGHDN and CDR2 FVKESK. V lost 1 base and J 2 bases, leaving 17 bases between the germline ends. The CDR3 is CASSQVTAHRRNTEAFF. CDR3 coding DNA: TGTGCCAGCAGCCAAGTGACAGCCCATCGAAGAAACACTGAAGCTTTCTTT.

The V gene is TRBV13, the J gene TRBJ2-6, with D perhaps matching TRBD2 (6 bases). Per the germline V gene, CDR1 is PRHDT and CDR2 is FYEKMQ (reference sequence). Trimming removed 0 bases at V and 9 bases at J, with 9 bases between. CDR3 length: 14 amino acids. CDR3 in amino acids: CASSLGGGRNVLTF. CDR3 DNA sequence: TGTGCCAGCAGCTTAGGGGGGGGTCGCAACGTCCTGACTTTC.

The chain recombines TRBV9 with TRBJ2-7, with D possibly matching TRBD1 (6 bases). This CDR3 region has 15 residues. The germline V and J ends were trimmed by 3 bases and 2 bases, with 15 bases remaining between them. The germline gives CDR1 SGDLS, CDR2 YYNGEE. The chain's CDR3 is CASSAQGSGPYEQYF. CDR3 coding DNA: TGTGCCAGCAGCGCACAGGGAAGTGGTCCCTACGAGCAGTACTTC. Supplemented by reference TRBV9 and TRBJ2-7, the full variable domain reads DSGVTQTPKHLITATGQRVTLRCSPRSGDLSVYWYQQSLDQGLQFLIQYYNGEERAKGNILERFSAQQFPDLHSELNLSSLELGDSALYFCASSAQGSGPYEQYFGPGTRLTVT.

This rearrangement joins TRBV19 to TRBJ1-1, with D maybe TRBD1 (6 bases). Germline V lookup: CDR1 LNHDA, CDR2 SQIVND (reference sequence). Trimming took off 10 bases at V and 0 bases at J, with 21 bases between the two ends. The CDR3 is 16 amino acids. CDR3 in DNA: TGTGCCACCCGGCGAGAGGGGGGGGCGATGAACACTGAAGCTTTCTTT. Protein: CATRREGGAMNTEAFF.

The chain has TRBV5-1 and TRBJ2-2; 7 nucleotides line up with TRBD1. The CDR3 length is 14 residues. V dropped 3 bases and J dropped 5; count of bases not matched to a gene: 4. The germline V gene encodes CDR1 SGHRS and CDR2 YFSETQ. DNA of the CDR3: TGCGCCAGCAGCTCAGGACAGGTTACCGGGGAGCTGTTTTTT. Residues: CASSSGQVTGELFF.

V is TRBV19 and J is TRBJ2-1; D may be TRBD1 (6 bases). Trimming pared 5 bases from V and 3 bases from J, leaving 14 bases between. There are 15 residues in the CDR3. CDR1 LNHDA and CDR2 SQIVND come from the germline V gene (reference sequence). CDR3 amino acids: CASSPGQNSYNEQFF. The CDR3 nucleotides read TGTGCCAGTAGTCCCGGACAGAACAGCTACAATGAGCAGTTCTTC. Filled out from reference TRBV19 and TRBJ2-1, the complete variable domain reads DGGITQSPKYLFRKEGQNVTLSCEQNLNHDAMYWYRQDPGQGLRLIYYSQIVNDFQKGDIAEGYSVSREKKESFPLTVTSAQKNPTAFYLCASSPGQNSYNEQFFGPGTRLTVL.

The chain employs TRBV4-2 and TRBJ1-1; tentatively, D is TRBD1 (6 bases). V lost 0 bases and J 8 bases, leaving 10 bases between the germline ends. Germline V CDR1 and CDR2: LGHNA, YNFKEQ. The CDR3 length is 13 residues. CDR3 residues: CASSQDTQGEAFF. The CDR3 coding sequence is TGTGCCAGCAGCCAAGATACACAGGGAGAAGCTTTCTTT.

The genes are TRBV21-1 and TRBJ2-3; the D segment call TRBD2 is taken from the table without a DNA check. TRBV21-1 is a known pseudogene. This CDR3 spans 14 amino acids. For the CDR3, the DNA is TGTGCCAGAAACCTAGCGGGAGGTCCAGATACGCAGTATTTT. Amino acid sequence: CARNLAGGPDTQYF.

This clone was counted between two and nine times. J is TRBJ1-1 and V is TRBV5-6; a possible D gene is TRBD1 (5 bases). The CDR3 is 17 residues long. The germline V gene has CDR1 SGHDT and CDR2 YYEEEE. Trimming pared 5 bases from V and 1 base from J, leaving 21 bases between. The CDR3 loop reads CASSSQLTAISNTEAFF. In DNA form, the CDR3 reads TGTGCCAGCAGTTCCCAGCTGACAGCAATCTCGAACACTGAAGCTTTCTTT.

The genes are TRBV30 and TRBJ2-3; possible D gene TRBD2, 5 bases. CDR1 is GTSNPN and CDR2 is SVGIG in the germline V gene (reference sequence). Trimming removed 7 bases from V and 6 bases from J, with 8 bases in between. The CDR3 extends over 10 amino acids. As DNA, the CDR3 is TGTGCCTCAAAGCGGGATACGCAGTATTTT. Protein product: CASKRDTQYF.